Following are 18 T cell receptor beta chains from one sample sequenced in a study of read filtering for tumor transcriptome and immune sequencing. From 400 to 450 ng of RNA, a library with molecular barcoded alpha/delta and beta/gamma adaptors was made. Each CDR3 protein gets one entry after TCRdb re-called the reads with MiXCR. Of about 62,000 distinct CDR3 sequences detected, roughly a fifth appear once; the ten largest clones hold roughly a tenth. Sequenced material: a population of CD138-negative cells sorted from bone marrow. Receptor source: a donor aged 40 or older with multiple myeloma.

There are many counts of this clonotype. CDR3 sequence (DNA): TGTGCCAGCAGCTTCTTCACCGGGACTAGCGGGGGCACAGATACGCAGTATTTT. Translated, it gives CASSFFTGTSGGTDTQYF. The chain is built from TRBV7-8 and TRBJ2-3; TRBD2 matches at 13 bases. J was trimmed by 1 base and V by 3 bases; bases with no gene match: 7. The germline V gene has CDR1 SGHVS and CDR2 FQNEAQ. The CDR3 spans 18 residues.

In this sample, this clonotype turned up many times. CDR3 sequence: CASSLDWVTDTQYF. Written as DNA, the CDR3 is TGTGCCAGCAGCTTAGACTGGGTCACAGATACGCAGTATTTT. The chain has TRBV11-2 and TRBJ2-3, with D hard to call. V gave up 0 bases and J gave up 2 bases, with 6 bases separating them. Per germline, CDR1 SGHAT and CDR2 FQNNGV. This CDR3 is built from 14 residues.

This clonotype was found many times. The chain is built from TRBV10-3 and TRBJ2-5; D possibly matches TRBD1 or TRBD2 (5 bases each). This CDR3 is 14 amino acids long. V was pared by 2 bases and J by 1 base, with 8 bases between. Germline V gives CDR1 ENHRY, CDR2 SYGVKD. DNA of the CDR3: TGTGCCATCAGTGAGAGGGGAGTCCAAGAGACCCAGTACTTC. This gives the protein CAISERGVQETQYF.

This clonotype was seen at least ten times. The V and J genes are TRBV12-3 or TRBV12-4 and TRBJ2-7, with D tentatively TRBD1 (6 bases). The CDR3 consists of 13 residues. Trimming removed 3 bases from V and 5 bases from J, with 11 bases in between. The CDR3 spells CASSFRGVNEQYF. The CDR3 bases are TGTGCCAGCAGTTTCAGGGGAGTGAACGAGCAGTACTTC.

This clonotype was seen at least ten times. The CDR3 sequence is CASSDRSRMHYEQYF. As DNA, the CDR3 is TGTGCCAGCAGTGATCGTTCCAGGATGCACTACGAGCAGTACTTC. The chain employs TRBV6-1 and TRBJ2-7; D gene unclear. The CDR3 length is 15 residues. Germline loops: CDR1 MNHNS, CDR2 SASEGT. Trimming cost V 3 bases and J 3 bases, with 15 bases left between them.

This clonotype was counted many times. The gene calls are TRBV15 and TRBJ2-7, with 10 positions matching TRBD2. V dropped 0 bases and J dropped 6; count of bases not matched to a gene: 5. This CDR3 region has 15 residues. CDR1 and CDR2 from the germline V gene are LNHNV and YYDKDF (reference sequence). CDR3 sequence (DNA): TGTGCCACCAGCAGAGATGTAGCGGGGGGACGCGAGCAGTACTTC. This gives the protein CATSRDVAGGREQYF.

This clonotype was detected only a few times. This clone may be a read error of a much larger clone one base away. This CDR3 fails to terminate in the conserved phenylalanine or tryptophan, so it likely reflects a read error. The DNA is omitted, as the CDR3 cannot be located on it reliably, and the CDR3 follows TCRdb's listing. The gene calls are TRBV21-1 and TRBJ2-1. TRBV21-1 is a pseudogene segment. The CDR3 has 17 residues if both end residues are counted. This CDR3 is CASSKGLLDPSYNEQFV.

This clonotype was detected a few times. The chain joins TRBV7-9 to TRBJ2-3, with no clear D. Trimming took 6 bases from V and 8 from J, leaving 15 bases between them. Germline CDR1 SEHNR, CDR2 FQNEAQ (reference sequence). There are 13 residues in the CDR3. The CDR3 sequence: CASSPPRFFTQYF. CDR3 DNA: TGTGCCAGCAGTCCACCGCGGTTTTTTACGCAGTATTTT.

This clonotype has only a few counts. CDR3 nucleotides: TGCAGTGCTAGGTCGCCCTCGGGAAACACCATATATTTT. Translation gives CSARSPSGNTIYF. This chain joins TRBV20-1 and TRBJ1-3, with D hard to call. Germline V gene sequence: CDR1 DFQATT, CDR2 SNEGSKA (reference sequence). The CDR3 has 13 amino acids. V was clipped by 3 bases and J by 4 bases, with 10 bases between them.

A remark on this clonotype: A far larger clone differs by one base, so this is likely a read error. This rearrangement joins TRBV28 to TRBJ1-6; tentative D call: TRBD1 (5 bases). The CDR3 contains 14 residues. Germline loops: CDR1 MDHEN, CDR2 SYDVKM. The CDR3 nucleotides read TGTGCCAGCAGACCAGGGATTAGTGGGGCTGAAGCTCTCTTT. Its translation: CASRPGISGAEALF.

Turning to this clonotype: Just one base apart from a much larger clone, this may be a read error. This chain uses TRBV30 with TRBJ2-7; tentative D call: TRBD2 (6 bases). The germline CDR1 and CDR2 sequences are GTSNPN and SVGIG (reference sequence). The CDR3 sequence is 14 residues long. The DNA of the CDR3 is TGTGCCTGTTCATCCAGTGGGGGGACCTACGTGCAGTACTTC. Its translation: CACSSSGGTYVQYF.

The chain is built from TRBV29-1 and TRBJ1-2; TRBD1 is a possible D gene (5 bases). The CDR3 length is 14 residues. V lost 5 bases and J 5 bases, leaving 18 bases between the germline ends. The germline V gene encodes CDR1 SQVTM and CDR2 ANQGSEA. This chain's CDR3 is CSVQATSGKYGYTF. In DNA form, the CDR3 reads TGCAGCGTTCAGGCTACTTCAGGGAAATATGGCTACACCTTC. Full variable domain (missing parts from reference TRBV29-1 and TRBJ1-2): SAVISQKPSRDICQRGTSLTIQCQVDSQVTMMFWYRQQPGQSLTLIATANQGSEATYESGFVIDKFPISRPNLTFSTLTVSNMSPEDSSIYLCSVQATSGKYGYTFGSGTRLTVV.

By share, this clonotype counts as medium-sized. CDR3 loop: CAIREAGGHNEQFF. In DNA, the CDR3 is TGTGCCATCAGAGAAGCGGGAGGGCACAATGAGCAGTTCTTC. The J gene is TRBJ2-1, the V gene TRBV10-3, with 10 bases that match TRBD2. Germline loops: CDR1 ENHRY, CDR2 SYGVKD. There are 14 residues in the CDR3. Trimming at V came to 6 bases and at J to 5 bases, leaving 4 bases not matched to a gene.

This clonotype occurred many times. The chain combines TRBV5-6 with TRBJ1-1, with 10 bases lining up with TRBD1. CDR3 length: 15 amino acids. Germline V lookup: CDR1 SGHDT, CDR2 YYEEEE. V shed 5 bases and J 0 bases; nucleotides not matched to a gene: 4. CDR3 residues: CASRAGQGLNTEAFF. The CDR3 DNA reads TGTGCCAGCAGGGCGGGACAGGGGCTGAACACTGAAGCTTTCTTT.

This clonotype was observed at least ten times. V gene TRBV20-1 combines with J gene TRBJ2-1; 9 bases are shared with TRBD2. Germline CDR1 reads DFQATT; CDR2 reads SNEGSKA (reference sequence). This CDR3 has 15 amino acids. The junction had 16 bases not matched to a gene; V was cut back by 8 bases and J by 8 bases. The CDR3 loop reads CSLGPQGTSSDEQFF. The CDR3 nucleotides read TGCAGTCTGGGGCCTCAAGGGACTAGCAGCGATGAGCAGTTCTTC.

This clonotype showed up many times. This chain uses TRBV18 with TRBJ2-3; TRBD2 aligns across 8 bases. The CDR3 runs 15 residues. Germline trimming cut 1 base from V and 1 base from J; bases unmatched to any gene: 1. Germline assignment: CDR1 KGHSH and CDR2 LQKENI. In DNA form, the CDR3 reads TGTGCCAGCTCACCACGAGCGGGGGGCACAGATACGCAGTATTTT. Its protein product is CASSPRAGGTDTQYF.

This clonotype turned up a few times. V and J are TRBV3-1 and TRBJ2-1, with D perhaps TRBD2 (5 bases). Trimming removed 4 bases from V and 12 bases from J, with 16 bases in between. Germline V gene data show CDR1 as LGHDT and CDR2 as YNNKEL (reference sequence). CDR3 length: 13 residues. The CDR3 DNA reads as TGTGCCAGCAGCCCCCCGATAGGCGGGTGGCAGTTCTTC. This gives the protein CASSPPIGGWQFF.

This rearrangement joins TRBV12-3 or TRBV12-4 to TRBJ1-5, with 7 nucleotides matching TRBD1. V trimming: 0 bases; J trimming: 6 bases; junction bases outside the gene matches: 5. This CDR3 has 15 amino acids. The CDR3 region is CASSLAQGRTQPQHF. CDR3 in DNA: TGTGCCAGCAGTTTAGCACAGGGGAGGACTCAGCCCCAGCATTTT.